The table lists the clone carrying this T cell receptor (beta chain) with a count of one. As yet, its antigen is unknown. This entry belongs to a study of T cell responses to AZD1222 COVID-19 vaccine. Background on the study: Pooling of second doses given at about 4 or about 12 weeks was done. Study-wide results and caveats: At 160-218 and 743-854, vaccine-associated CD4 TCRs were dominant, and they spanned spike. A mostly white British donor set with more females was recruited, and clonal diversity was possibly underestimated. Every sample of the repertoires postdated the peak T cell response.

Repertoires were generated with immunoSEQ multiplex PCR, while TCRdb's copy carries only in-frame clones and drops some. The repertoire holds approximately 150,000 clones, around 90% seen once, with approximately 1.9% in the top ten. CDR1 is SNHLY, CDR2 FYNNEI, per germline. The CDR3 extends over 14 amino acids. J was trimmed by 4 bases and V by 8 bases; bases with no gene match: 11. The TCR originated in an adult in good health. The specimen was peripheral blood, collected on day 0 of AZD1222 vaccination. The rearrangement joins TRBV2 to TRBJ2-7; 7 bases are shared with TRBD1. CDR3 bases: TGTGCCAGCTCCGGGACAGCTCCTTTTTACGAGCAGTACTTC. Its protein product is CASSGTAPFYEQYF. Full variable domain (remainder filled in from reference TRBV2 and TRBJ2-7): EPEVTQTPSHQVTQMGQEVILRCVPISNHLYFYWYRQILGQKVEFLVSFYNNEISEKSEIFDDQFSVERPDGSNFTLKIRSTKLEDSAMYFCASSGTAPFYEQYFGPGTRLTVT.